Listed below are T cell receptor beta chains from one sample, sequenced in a study of T cell repertoires in cytomegalovirus infection. TCRdb redid the calling of the reads with MiXCR, one entry per CDR3 protein. This sample has about 460,000 distinct CDR3 sequences; around 11% occur once, and the top ten carry roughly 10%. What was sequenced was PBMCs. These receptors came from a human donor in good health (CMV status not recorded). Some clones in this sample may be carry-over from other donors' samples. CDR3s leave out the opening cysteine and the closing phenylalanine or tryptophan.

12	TRBV15	TRBJ2-1	ATKEAGGYNEQF
16	TRBV28	TRBJ2-4	ASSFWDGGVGAKNIQY
11	TRBV5-5	TRBJ2-7	ASSLILSREQY
14	TRBV5-5	TRBJ2-7	ASSMLLAGHSYEQY
12	TRBV4-1	TRBJ2-1	ASSPSGTHNEQF
14	TRBV2	TRBJ2-5	ASSETGTGFEETQY
16	TRBV27	TRBJ1-6	ASSLTTGGLAYNSPLH
14	TRBV7-9	TRBJ2-3	ASSSVPGLQEDTQY
11	TRBV5-1	TRBJ2-3	ASSLRVPDTQY
8	TRBV20-1	TRBJ2-5	SARIETQY
12	TRBV30	TRBJ2-6	AGTPGSGANVLT
11	TRBV30	TRBJ2-7	AWSWNPAYEQY
12	TRBV28	TRBJ1-5	ASLPLLHNQPQH
11	TRBV12-3/TRBV12-4	TRBJ2-3	ASSQGLRDTQY
14	TRBV7-2	TRBJ1-6	ASSLLFGHNNSPLH
15	TRBV6-1	TRBJ2-7	ASSEVWQGEGYYEQY
13	TRBV27	TRBJ1-4	ASSLVGNSFEKLF
12	TRBV12-3/TRBV12-4	TRBJ1-2	ASSLFRVRNGYT
10	TRBV7-8	TRBJ1-1	ASSSGGPEAF
14	TRBV7-8	TRBJ1-4	ASSSIGQGANEKLF
13	TRBV20-1	TRBJ2-5	SAPGGLHSGETQY
12	TRBV7-9	TRBJ2-5	ASSFGQGIETQY
16	TRBV7-2	TRBJ2-3	ASRTIAGTAANTDTQY
11	TRBV25-1	TRBJ1-3	AAGSDSGNTIY
14	TRBV2	TRBJ2-1	ASSEAGFSSYNEQF
12	TRBV11-2	TRBJ2-4	ASSVQGVINIQY
12	TRBV6-2/TRBV6-3	TRBJ2-5	ASNDGLARETQY
12	TRBV7-8	TRBJ1-2	ASSPRTGGTGYT
12	TRBV27	TRBJ1-1	ASATMSPNTEAF
13	TRBV7-2	TRBJ2-2	ASSLVAKNTGELF
10	TRBV7-9	TRBJ1-1	ASTGRNTEAF
13	TRBV3-1	TRBJ2-3	ASSQTLGGSDTQY
12	TRBV29-1	TRBJ1-2	SVEDQGERHGYT
10	TRBV18	TRBJ1-1	AGGRQGTEAF
11	TRBV28	TRBJ2-1	ASSLDPRPEQF
13	TRBV2	TRBJ2-3	ASSDPERSTDTQY
15	TRBV7-8	TRBJ2-3	ASSLRLAGGGTDTQY
13	TRBV12-3/TRBV12-4	TRBJ1-6	ASSPRDTEKAYFH
11	TRBV5-4	TRBJ1-1	ASSLLQGPEAF
13	TRBV7-9	TRBJ1-5	ASSLGPGSNQPQH
14	TRBV7-9	TRBJ2-2	ASSLVPAGNTGELF
11	TRBV28	TRBJ2-7	ASSRGRTGEQY
14	TRBV3-1	TRBJ2-2	ASSQAAGGNTGELF
13	TRBV20-1	TRBJ2-7	SARVPSGGSYEQY
10	TRBV7-2	TRBJ2-7	ASSWDRGEQY
14	TRBV19	TRBJ2-6	ASTPVGVSGANVLT
11	TRBV6-1	TRBJ1-1	ASSPSSGSEAF
14	TRBV7-9	TRBJ2-5	ASSSRTRGPQETQY
15	TRBV19	TRBJ1-5	ASSTRQGLTSNQPQH